The sequence of this T cell receptor beta chain was determined in a study of PD-L1 blockade in urothelial cancer. Study at large: Blood analysis was done at 3 weeks (second dose) and 6 weeks after treatment began.

CDR1 SGHNT and CDR2 YYREEE come from the germline V gene (reference sequence). The CDR3 runs to 15 residues. J gave up 8 bases and V 3 bases, and 13 bases lay outside the gene matches. Only in-frame clones appear in the TCRdb table, and some are missing; sequencing was by immunoSEQ multiplex PCR. The sample comprises about 85,000 clones, roughly 84% of which are singletons, and around an eighth rests with the top ten. This clone was counted a few times. Indicated time point: pretreatment peripheral blood. The specimen comprised PBMCs, sampled around atezolizumab (anti-PD-L1) treatment. The chain has TRBV5-4 and TRBJ1-2; TRBD1 agrees at 7 bases. The clonotype originates from a man aged 60 to 75 with urothelial cancer. The CDR3 loop reads CASSSRTGQSIGYTF. CDR3 bases: TGTGCCAGCAGCTCGAGGACGGGACAGAGCATCGGCTACACCTTC.